The next 20 T cell receptor beta chains were all read from a single sample in a study of cytomegalovirus exposure and HLA in healthy donors. In the PCR, 60 Vbeta and 13 Jbeta primers were used. Assay used: immunoSEQ multiplex PCR; TCRdb lists only in-frame clones, some missing. The table includes 78,000 or so clones, approximately 84% detected once. Sequenced input: PBMCs. Receptor source: a woman in her fifties or sixties in good health and CMV-seronegative.

The count of this clone is one. The chain has TRBV5-5 and TRBJ2-1; D is possibly TRBD2 (6 bases). Between the trimmed V and J ends, which lost 1 base and 8 bases, there was a span of 7 bases. Germline values: CDR1 SGHKS, CDR2 YYEKEE (reference sequence). The CDR3 length is 12 residues. This chain's CDR3 is CASSLREDEQFF. The CDR3 nucleotides are TGTGCCAGCAGCTTGAGGGAGGATGAGCAGTTCTTC.

V and J are TRBV6-1 and TRBJ1-2, with TRBD1 identical over 7 bases. V dropped 6 bases and J dropped 4; count of bases not matched to a gene: 8. The CDR3 extends over 14 amino acids. The germline gives CDR1 MNHNS, CDR2 SASEGT. The CDR3 protein is CASRPRQGGYGYTF. Here the CDR3 DNA reads TGTGCCAGCAGACCACGACAGGGAGGCTATGGCTACACCTTC.

The V gene is TRBV6-6, the J gene TRBJ1-6; D not resolved. The V and J ends lost 6 bases and 6 bases respectively, with 6 bases between them. The CDR3 loop spans 12 amino acids. CDR1 is MNHNY, CDR2 SVGAGI, per germline (reference sequence). CDR3 region: CASRFSNSPLHF. CDR3 DNA sequence: TGTGCCAGCAGATTCAGTAATTCACCCCTCCACTTT.

The chain couples TRBV9 to TRBJ1-3; 8 bases fit TRBD1. Germline loops: CDR1 SGDLS, CDR2 YYNGEE. J lost 0 bases, V lost 3 bases, and 20 bases had no gene match. The CDR3 has 21 residues. For the CDR3, the DNA is TGTGCCAGCAGCGCCCCAGCCATCCCCGGGACAGGCGAATCCTCTGGAAACACCATATATTTT. Protein product: CASSAPAIPGTGESSGNTIYF.

This chain connects TRBV5-1 to TRBJ2-7; tentative D call: TRBD2 (6 bases). The CDR3 length is 14 residues. V was pared by 2 bases and J by 1 base, with 10 bases between. Germline V gene lookup returns CDR1 SGHRS and CDR2 YFSETQ. The CDR3 loop reads CASSFAGGSYEQYF. The CDR3 DNA reads TGCGCCAGCAGCTTCGCCGGAGGGTCCTACGAGCAGTACTTC.

V and J are TRBV6-1 and TRBJ1-4; D is undetermined. Trimming shortened V by 4 bases and J by 0 bases, and 3 bases separated the two germline ends. This CDR3 has 13 amino acids. CDR1 and CDR2 (germline): MNHNS, SASEGT. This CDR3 is CASSATTNEKLFF. The CDR3 nucleotides read TGTGCCAGCAGTGCTACAACTAATGAAAAACTGTTTTTT.

The V call is TRBV9, the J call TRBJ1-4, with 8 nucleotides matching TRBD1. Germline CDR1 reads SGDLS; CDR2 reads YYNGEE. V lost 3 bases, J lost 8 bases, and 12 bases stayed unmatched. There are 16 residues in the CDR3. CDR3 DNA sequence: TGTGCCAGCAGCGCAGAAAACAGGGGGAATCGGGAAAAACTGTTTTTT. This codes for CASSAENRGNREKLFF.

The chain combines TRBV15 with TRBJ1-2; D uncertain. V was shortened by 0 bases and J by 4 bases, with 12 bases between the two germline ends. This CDR3 has 15 amino acids. Germline V lookup: CDR1 LNHNV, CDR2 YYDKDF (reference sequence). CDR3 bases: TGTGCCACCAGCAGAGAAAGATCGGCAGGCTATGGCTACACCTTC. Translated: CATSRERSAGYGYTF.

J is TRBJ2-3 and V is TRBV4-2; TRBD1 might be the D (6 bases). V shed 1 base and J shed 5 bases, with 10 bases lying between them. The CDR3 loop spans 14 amino acids. Germline V gene lookup returns CDR1 LGHNA and CDR2 YNFKEQ. The CDR3 region is CASSQGQGLDTQYF. The CDR3 nucleotides read TGTGCCAGCAGCCAAGGGCAGGGGTTAGATACGCAGTATTTT.

The genes are TRBV6-6 and TRBJ2-2; the match to TRBD2 covers 7 bases. Per the germline V gene, CDR1 is MNHNY and CDR2 is SVGAGI (reference sequence). V was clipped by 5 bases and J by 4 bases; unmatched bases: 10. This CDR3 contains 16 residues. The CDR3 DNA reads as TGTGCCAGCAGTCCCTGGGCGGGGGAGGCCACCGGGGAGCTGTTTTTT. It is translated as CASSPWAGEATGELFF.

The chain recombines TRBV15 with TRBJ2-3; TRBD1 aligns across 7 bases. The CDR3 totals 16 residues. V gave up 5 bases and J gave up 0 bases; unmatched junction bases: 8. Germline V lookup: CDR1 LNHNV, CDR2 YYDKDF (reference sequence). The CDR3 sequence is CATSRQGISSTDTQYF. The CDR3 DNA reads as TGTGCCACCAGCCGACAGGGAATATCTAGCACAGATACGCAGTATTTT.

For the CDR3, the DNA is TGTGCCAGCAGCTTGAGCGGTAGGTCCTACGAGCAGTACTTC. Protein: CASSLSGRSYEQYF. The rearrangement links TRBV5-4 to TRBJ2-5, with D possibly TRBD2 on 5 matching bases. TRBJ2-7 matches the DNA end more closely, so the J call is doubtful. The length of the CDR3 is 14 residues. Germline values: CDR1 SGHNT, CDR2 YYREEE (reference sequence).

The rearrangement links TRBV5-4 to TRBJ1-2; the match to TRBD1 covers 10 bases. This CDR3 has 15 amino acids. The J segment lost 4 bases and the V segment lost 4 bases, leaving 7 bases of the junction unmatched. CDR1 is SGHNT, CDR2 YYREEE, per germline (reference sequence). DNA for the CDR3: TGTGCCAGCAGCGGCCGGGACAGGGGACGCTATGGCTACACCTTC. Its translation is CASSGRDRGRYGYTF. The full variable domain, rest sourced from reference TRBV5-4 and TRBJ1-2, is ETGVTQSPTHLIKTRGQQVTLRCSSQSGHNTVSWYQQALGQGPQFIFQYYREEENGRGNFPPRFSGLQFPNYSSELNVNALELDDSALYLCASSGRDRGRYGYTFGSGTRLTVV.

This CDR3 reads CAISESGQGAETQYF. CDR3 sequence (DNA): TGTGCCATCAGTGAGTCGGGACAGGGGGCAGAGACCCAGTACTTC. V and J are TRBV10-3 and TRBJ2-5; 12 bases align to TRBD1. The junction had 0 bases not matched to a gene; V was cut back by 0 bases and J by 4 bases. Germline CDR1 reads ENHRY; CDR2 reads SYGVKD. This CDR3 is 15 amino acids long.

The chain joins TRBV7-8 to TRBJ2-3, with 11 bases aligning to TRBD2. CDR3 length equals 17 residues. Losses at the gene ends were 1 base for V and 2 bases for J; bases not matched to a gene: 5. Germline V CDR1 and CDR2: SGHVS, FQNEAQ. In DNA, the CDR3 is TGTGCCAGCAGCTTAGTAGGACTAGCGGGCCTCACAGATACGCAGTATTTT. Translation: CASSLVGLAGLTDTQYF. Full variable domain (remainder filled in from reference TRBV7-8 and TRBJ2-3): GAGVSQSPRYKVAKRGQDVALRCDPISGHVSLFWYQQALGQGPEFLTYFQNEAQLDKSGLPSDRFFAERPEGSVSTLKIQRTQQEDSAVYLCASSLVGLAGLTDTQYFGPGTRLTVL.

This clone was observed once. The chain has TRBV10-3 and TRBJ2-1; 12 bases line up with TRBD1. Germline CDR1 and CDR2: ENHRY and SYGVKD. Losses at the gene ends were 8 bases for V and 7 bases for J; bases not matched to a gene: 24. This CDR3 comprises 20 residues. The CDR3 nucleotides are TGTGCCATCTTACTAAGGGACAGGGGGCTAAGGGGTCGGGGGATGAATGAGCAGTTCTTC. Its protein is CAILLRDRGLRGRGMNEQFF.

This chain joins TRBV9 and TRBJ2-1; TRBD2 matches 7 bases. This CDR3 region has 15 residues. After removal of 1 base from V and 6 bases from J, the junction contained 7 bases not matched to a gene. CDR1 and CDR2 (germline): SGDLS, YYNGEE. The CDR3: CASSVQGGGSNEQFF. The DNA of the CDR3 is TGTGCCAGCAGCGTACAGGGCGGGGGAAGCAATGAGCAGTTCTTC.

Regarding this clone: This same CDR3 is encoded by further DNA sequences in the sample. The V and J genes are TRBV6-1 and TRBJ2-1, with TRBD2 matching over 8 bases. The CDR3 totals 15 residues. Germline CDR1 reads MNHNS; CDR2 reads SASEGT. Trimming took 6 bases from V and 2 from J; bases not matched to a gene: 6. Here the CDR3 reads CASRTSGGAYNEQFF. The CDR3 coding sequence is TGTGCCAGCAGGACGAGCGGGGGTGCCTACAATGAGCAGTTCTTC.

V gene TRBV10-3 combines with J gene TRBJ1-1; no firm D call. The germline V gene encodes CDR1 ENHRY and CDR2 SYGVKD. Trimming shortened V by 2 bases and J by 3 bases, and 16 bases separated the two germline ends. The CDR3 contains 16 residues. CDR3: CAISEPGAGFDTEAFF. The DNA of the CDR3 is TGTGCCATCAGTGAGCCCGGTGCGGGGTTTGACACTGAAGCTTTCTTT.

In this sample, this clone turned up a few times. V and J are TRBV5-5 and TRBJ1-1, with 9 bases aligning to TRBD1. Trimming at V came to 5 bases and at J to 4 bases, leaving 6 bases not matched to a gene. This CDR3 comprises 14 residues. Germline loops: CDR1 SGHKS, CDR2 YYEKEE (reference sequence). DNA for the CDR3: TGTGCCAGCAGAAAATGGGACAGGGCCACTGAAGCTTTCTTT. This encodes CASRKWDRATEAFF. The variable domain in full, with the rest retrieved from reference TRBV5-5 and TRBJ1-1, is DAGVTQSPTHLIKTRGQQVTLRCSPISGHKSVSWYQQVLGQGPQFIFQYYEKEERGRGNFPDRFSARQFPNYSSELNVNALLLGDSALYLCASRKWDRATEAFFGQGTRLTVV.